One sample yielded the 27 T cell receptor beta chains listed below, sequenced in a study of blood T cell repertoires in COVID-19. Produced via immunoSEQ multiplex PCR; TCRdb's table is partial and in-frame only. The profile covers hundreds of thousands of clones, with roughly 89% appearing a single time and roughly 1.4% taken by the ten largest. The material sequenced was peripheral blood. Receptors were obtained from a woman aged 25-40 years with active or convalescent COVID-19.

This clone was detected a few times. The genes are TRBV7-2 and TRBJ2-7, with 11 bases fitting TRBD2. Germline V gene sequence: CDR1 SGHTA, CDR2 FQGNSA. CDR3 length: 14 residues. J lost 3 bases, V lost 5 bases, and 3 bases had no gene match. The CDR3 coding sequence is TGTGCCAGCAGCCCCCTAGCGGGAGGCTACGAGCAGTACTTC. Protein product: CASSPLAGGYEQYF.

This chain uses TRBV7-9 with TRBJ2-7; D is undetermined. The CDR3 totals 14 residues. V lost 3 bases to trimming and J lost 2 bases, with 11 bases between them. Looked up from germline, CDR1 is SEHNR and CDR2 is FQNEAQ (reference sequence). DNA for the CDR3: TGTGCCAGCAGCTTCACCCTAGAACCCTACGAGCAGTACTTC. Protein product: CASSFTLEPYEQYF.

About this clone: The same CDR3 can be traced to other DNA sequences in this sample. The chain links TRBV13 to TRBJ2-1, with 8 nucleotides matching TRBD2. The trim removed 0 bases at V and 4 bases at J, leaving 2 bases unmatched. The CDR3 is 15 residues long. Per the germline V gene, CDR1 is PRHDT and CDR2 is FYEKMQ (reference sequence). CDR3 coding DNA: TGTGCCAGCAGCTTAGGCCTAGCGGGTTACAATGAGCAGTTCTTC. Encoded protein: CASSLGLAGYNEQFF.

The chain joins TRBV9 to TRBJ2-3; tentative D call: TRBD1 (6 bases). Germline V lookup: CDR1 SGDLS, CDR2 YYNGEE. CDR3 size: 15 residues. V lost 1 base and J 0 bases, leaving 9 bases between the germline ends. In DNA form, the CDR3 reads TGTGCCAGCAGCGTAACAGGGTTTAGCACAGATACGCAGTATTTT. The encoded protein is CASSVTGFSTDTQYF. The whole variable domain, filled in from reference TRBV9 and TRBJ2-3, reads DSGVTQTPKHLITATGQRVTLRCSPRSGDLSVYWYQQSLDQGLQFLIQYYNGEERAKGNILERFSAQQFPDLHSELNLSSLELGDSALYFCASSVTGFSTDTQYFGPGTRLTVL.

This clone appeared once. The genes are TRBV7-2 and TRBJ2-7; TRBD2 might be the D (5 bases). Per the germline V gene, CDR1 is SGHTA and CDR2 is FQGNSA. This CDR3 contains 15 residues. Trimming took off 5 bases at V and 0 bases at J, with 14 bases between the two ends. In nucleotides, the CDR3 is TGTGCCAGCAGCACTAGTTCGGGGAACTCCTACGAGCAGTACTTC. It specifies CASSTSSGNSYEQYF.

The chain uses TRBV7-9 and TRBJ1-1; 7 nucleotides line up with TRBD1. Germline V gene sequence: CDR1 SEHNR, CDR2 FQNEAQ (reference sequence). V shed 5 bases, J shed 1 base, and the junction held 4 bases outside the gene matches. The length of the CDR3 is 14 residues. The CDR3 sequence: CASSTRQGNTEAFF. The DNA for the CDR3 is TGTGCCAGCAGCACCCGACAGGGGAACACTGAAGCTTTCTTT.

The chain links TRBV5-5 to TRBJ2-3; maybe TRBD2 (6 bases). Trimming removed 4 bases at V and 2 bases at J, with 17 bases between. This CDR3 comprises 16 residues. Germline V gene sequence: CDR1 SGHKS, CDR2 YYEKEE (reference sequence). The CDR3 reads CASSPRIGGPTDTQYF. CDR3 sequence (DNA): TGTGCCAGCAGCCCCCGCATCGGGGGACCCACAGATACGCAGTATTTT.

This clone was counted many times. V usage is TRBV12-3 or TRBV12-4 and J usage is TRBJ1-2; no clear D. The CDR3 is 13 amino acids. V shed 4 bases and J shed 8 bases, with 14 bases lying between them. As DNA, the CDR3 is TGTGCCAGCAGTTCAAGAATTGGCGGGGGCTACACCTTC. This codes for CASSSRIGGGYTF.

This chain connects TRBV25-1 to TRBJ1-1; possible D gene TRBD1, 5 bases. Germline CDR1 and CDR2: MGHDK and SYGVNS. V shed 0 bases and J shed 1 base, with 12 bases lying between them. The CDR3 length is 16 residues. This CDR3 is CASSEYSIGANTEAFF. In DNA form, the CDR3 reads TGTGCCAGCAGTGAATACTCTATTGGGGCGAACACTGAAGCTTTCTTT. The entire variable domain, with the rest obtained from reference TRBV25-1 and TRBJ1-1, is as follows: EADIYQTPRYLVIGTGKKITLECSQTMGHDKMYWYQQDPGMELHLIHYSYGVNSTEKGDLSSESTVSRIRTEHFPLTLESARPSHTSQYLCASSEYSIGANTEAFFGQGTRLTVV.

The V and J genes are TRBV5-1 and TRBJ2-6; no firm D call. V lost 2 bases to trimming and J lost 0 bases, with 6 bases between them. Germline CDR1 is SGHRS and CDR2 is YFSETQ. The CDR3 loop spans 15 amino acids. CDR3 amino acids: CASSFSVSGANVLTF. In DNA form, the CDR3 reads TGCGCCAGCAGCTTCTCCGTCTCTGGGGCCAACGTCCTGACTTTC.

The J gene is TRBJ1-2, the V gene TRBV2; D is unclear. The CDR3 covers 13 residues. Deletions cut 1 base from V and 2 bases from J, with 5 bases between. The germline CDR1 and CDR2 sequences are SNHLY and FYNNEI. The CDR3 here is CASSEGRNYGYTF. CDR3 DNA: TGTGCCAGCAGTGAAGGCAGAAACTATGGCTACACCTTC.

The chain combines TRBV18 with TRBJ2-2; D is unclear. Trimming stripped 7 bases from V and 4 bases from J, with 16 bases between. Germline V gene sequence: CDR1 KGHSH, CDR2 LQKENI. The CDR3 runs 15 residues. CDR3 nucleotides: TGTGCCAGCTGTCCCAGGCAGGCCGTCACCGGGGAGCTGTTTTTT. As protein: CASCPRQAVTGELFF.

This rearrangement joins TRBV27 to TRBJ1-5; perhaps TRBD1 as D (6 bases). V lost 4 bases and J lost 2, with 12 bases in between. CDR1 and CDR2 (germline): MNHEY, SMNVEV (reference sequence). The CDR3 extends over 15 amino acids. The CDR3 protein is CASSSGGLGNQPQHF. For the CDR3, the DNA is TGTGCCAGCAGTTCGGGGGGGCTTGGCAATCAGCCCCAGCATTTT.

This chain uses TRBV19 with TRBJ1-2; D not resolved. Germline lookup yields CDR1 LNHDA and CDR2 SQIVND (reference sequence). This CDR3 comprises 17 residues. Trimming pared 5 bases from V and 4 bases from J, leaving 23 bases between. The CDR3 protein is CASSPLERGRISYGYTF. The CDR3 nucleotides are TGTGCCAGTAGTCCTCTCGAGCGGGGTAGGATATCCTATGGCTACACCTTC.

In its sample, this clone was seen once. V gene TRBV27 combines with J gene TRBJ2-1; 13 positions agree with TRBD2. The CDR3 has 14 residues. CDR1 MNHEY and CDR2 SMNVEV come from the germline V gene (reference sequence). Unmatched junction bases numbered 10, after V lost 5 bases and J lost 15 bases. In DNA, the CDR3 is TGTGCCAGCAGTCCCGGGACTAGCGGGAAGGGCGCGTTCTTC. Translation gives CASSPGTSGKGAFF.

This chain uses TRBV9 with TRBJ1-6; 9 positions agree with TRBD1. The CDR3 is made up of 15 amino acids. Trimming cost V 3 bases and J 6 bases; bases outside gene matches: 4. The germline V gene has CDR1 SGDLS and CDR2 YYNGEE. The DNA of the CDR3 is TGTGCCAGCAGCGGACAGGGGGGAAGTAATTCACCCCTCCACTTT. Protein: CASSGQGGSNSPLHF.

This clone was counted between two and nine times. The chain uses TRBV20-1 and TRBJ2-5; D call uncertain. The germline CDR1 and CDR2 sequences are DFQATT and SNEGSKA (reference sequence). Trimming left V 7 bases short and J 4 bases short, with 10 bases between. The CDR3 is 11 amino acids. The CDR3 nucleotides read TGCAGTGTAGATGGTGGAGAGACCCAGTACTTC. It encodes CSVDGGETQYF.

This clone was seen a handful of times. A junction boundary mismatches the germline segment, possibly from a read error. Other nucleotide sequences in the sample specify the same CDR3. The chain recombines TRBV6-1 with TRBJ1-5; 7 positions agree with TRBD1. From germline, CDR1 is MNHNS and CDR2 SASEGT. The CDR3 has 14 residues. The CDR3: CASSEGTENQPQHF. CDR3 DNA sequence: TGTGCCAGCAGCGAAGGGACAGAGAATCAGCCCCAGCATTTT.

Comments on this clone: Other DNA sequences within the sample encode an identical CDR3. This chain joins TRBV11-2 and TRBJ1-2; 7 positions agree with TRBD1. V shed 0 bases and J 8 bases; nucleotides not matched to a gene: 6. The CDR3 loop spans 14 amino acids. In germline, CDR1 is SGHAT, CDR2 FQNNGV. The DNA for the CDR3 is TGTGCCAGCAGCTTAGATCGGGCAGGGGGAGGCTACACCTTC. Its translation: CASSLDRAGGGYTF.

This sequence joins TRBV19 and TRBJ2-7, with 9 bases lining up with TRBD1. V was pared by 7 bases and J by 2 bases, with 12 bases of the junction left unmatched. Germline CDR1 is LNHDA and CDR2 is SQIVND (reference sequence). The CDR3 covers 16 residues. CDR3 sequence: CASTPRAGQGTYEQYF. For the CDR3, the DNA is TGTGCCAGTACCCCCCGAGCGGGACAGGGTACCTACGAGCAGTACTTC.

The V call is TRBV5-1, the J call TRBJ1-1; D is unresolved. Germline V gene sequence: CDR1 SGHRS, CDR2 YFSETQ. V lost 2 bases to trimming and J lost 1 base, with 9 bases between them. The CDR3 sequence is 14 residues long. The CDR3 protein is CASSFSTENTEAFF. CDR3 sequence (DNA): TGCGCCAGCAGCTTTAGTACAGAGAACACTGAAGCTTTCTTT.

Worth noting for this clone: Other DNA sequences in this sample translate to the same CDR3. This chain connects TRBV3-1 (or the pseudogene TRBV3-2) to TRBJ1-1; no firm D call. Germline CDR1 LGHDT, CDR2 YNNKEL (reference sequence). V lost 0 bases and J 1 base, leaving 6 bases between the germline ends. The CDR3 sequence is 14 residues long. The chain's CDR3 is CASSQDSGNTEAFF. The CDR3 DNA follows: TGTGCCAGCAGCCAAGATTCAGGGAACACTGAAGCTTTCTTT.

V is TRBV3-1 (or the pseudogene TRBV3-2) and J is TRBJ1-1, with D tentatively TRBD1 (6 bases). V shed 3 bases and J shed 3 bases, with 11 bases lying between them. Germline V gives CDR1 LGHDT, CDR2 YNNKEL (reference sequence). This CDR3 region has 14 residues. Here the CDR3 reads CASSQTRGYTEAFF. CDR3 sequence (DNA): TGTGCCAGCAGCCAGACCAGGGGATACACTGAAGCTTTCTTT.

The rearrangement uses TRBV7-2 and TRBJ2-1; 8 positions agree with TRBD2. This CDR3 comprises 17 residues. Germline V gives CDR1 SGHTA, CDR2 FQGNSA. The ends lost 0 bases at V and 1 base at J; junction bases unmatched: 5. CDR3: CASSLAVTSVSYNEQFF. The CDR3 DNA follows: TGTGCCAGCAGCTTAGCTGTGACTAGCGTATCCTACAATGAGCAGTTCTTC.

The rearrangement joins TRBV5-1 to TRBJ1-4; perhaps TRBD1 as D (5 bases). Trimming took 0 bases from V and 6 from J, leaving 21 bases between them. The germline CDR1 and CDR2 sequences are SGHRS and YFSETQ. This CDR3 comprises 18 residues. In DNA form, the CDR3 reads TGCGCCAGCAGCTTGGATTCAGGGATGCGTAGGCGAGATGAAAAACTGTTTTTT. Translated: CASSLDSGMRRRDEKLFF.

This chain links TRBV5-1 with TRBJ1-1; D uncertain. The CDR3 runs 15 residues. V was clipped by 4 bases and J by 0 bases, with 13 bases between them. CDR1 is SGHRS and CDR2 is YFSETQ in the germline V gene. Here the CDR3 reads CASSGLGGMNTEAFF. The CDR3 coding sequence is TGCGCCAGCAGCGGACTGGGAGGGATGAACACTGAAGCTTTCTTT.

The V gene is TRBV18, the J gene TRBJ1-1; the match to TRBD1 covers 11 bases. The length of the CDR3 is 16 residues. The trim removed 3 bases at V and 5 bases at J, leaving 8 bases unmatched. Germline V gene lookup returns CDR1 KGHSH and CDR2 LQKENI. This CDR3 is CASSPFGTGGRTEAFF. CDR3 nucleotide sequence: TGTGCCAGCTCACCTTTCGGGACAGGGGGGCGGACTGAAGCTTTCTTT. Complete variable domain (other parts from reference TRBV18 and TRBJ1-1): NAGVMQNPRHLVRRRGQEARLRCSPMKGHSHVYWYRQLPEEGLKFMVYLQKENIIDESGMPKERFSAEFPKEGPSILRIQQVVRGDSAAYFCASSPFGTGGRTEAFFGQGTRLTVV.